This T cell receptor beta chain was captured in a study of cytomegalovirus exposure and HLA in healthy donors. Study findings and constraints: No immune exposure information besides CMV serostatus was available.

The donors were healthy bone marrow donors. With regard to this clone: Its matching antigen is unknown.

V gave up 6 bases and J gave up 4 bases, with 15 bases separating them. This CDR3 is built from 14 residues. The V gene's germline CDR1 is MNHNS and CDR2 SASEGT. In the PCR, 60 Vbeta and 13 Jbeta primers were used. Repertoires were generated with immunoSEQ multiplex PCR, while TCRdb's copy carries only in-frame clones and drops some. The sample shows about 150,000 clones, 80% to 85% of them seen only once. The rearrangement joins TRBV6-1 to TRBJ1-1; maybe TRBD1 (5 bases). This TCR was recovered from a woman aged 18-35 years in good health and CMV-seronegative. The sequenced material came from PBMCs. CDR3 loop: CASSTREFVTEAFF. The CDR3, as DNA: TGTGCCAGCAGCACCAGGGAATTTGTCACTGAAGCTTTCTTT.